This T cell receptor (beta chain) was recorded in a study of molecular identifiers for immune sequencing clone quantification. Naive CD8 T cell sorting was performed on the CD8+CD4-CCR7+CD45RA+ phenotype. At least ten counts were recorded for this clonotype. Its specificity is not known. Findings and caveats of the study: The share of molecules held by clones above 20 RNA copies was over 97% in effector cells and under 1% in naive cells.

Via MiXCR, TCRdb re-called the PCR reads, giving one row per CDR3 protein. This sample yields tens of thousands of distinct CDR3 sequences, of which 15% to 20% are seen a single time; approximately 1.1% belongs to the top ten. The clonotype was recovered from a human donor in good health. Some libraries in this study had Jurkat cell RNA spiked in. Sequenced sample: naive CD8+ T cells from blood, with Jurkat cell RNA spiked in. As for subset: FACS-sorted CD8+CD4-CCR7+CD45RA+ naive T cells.

CDR3 loop: CATRRGAADTQYF. The DNA of the CDR3 is TGTGCCACCCGGAGGGGAGCGGCGGATACGCAGTATTTT. This chain links TRBV6-5 with TRBJ2-3, with D perhaps TRBD2 (6 bases). This CDR3 comprises 13 residues. The germline V and J ends were trimmed by 10 bases and 6 bases, with 17 bases remaining between them. Germline CDR1 is MNHEY and CDR2 is SVGAGI.